This TCR beta chain is drawn from a study of blood T cell repertoires in COVID-19. The wider study: From the United States, Italy and Spain came samples of acute and convalescent COVID-19. Nucleic acid was either cDNA or gDNA, and it came from T cells, B-cell-depleted T cells, or PBMCs.

This CDR3 contains 15 residues. In germline, CDR1 is LNHNV, CDR2 YYDKDF (reference sequence). The germline V and J ends were trimmed by 2 bases and 7 bases, with 14 bases remaining between them. This clone was observed a single time. In the authors' workflow: Reference gene primers were amplified, and this amplification served to estimate nucleated cell counts. Sequencing used immunoSEQ multiplex PCR; TCRdb keeps in-frame clones, though not all of them. From that table come the V and J calls and clone size; the DNA was used to work out D and trimming. In the table there are a few hundred thousand clones, around nine tenths of which are singletons.

What was sequenced was peripheral blood. This chain joins TRBV15 and TRBJ2-2; D is possibly TRBD1 (6 bases). This TCR derives from a human donor in a cohort sampled during active COVID-19. The CDR3 nucleotides read TGTGCCACCAGCAGAAGCTTTCGGACAGACGGGGAGCTGTTTTTT. This sequence encodes CATSRSFRTDGELFF.